The clone carrying this TCR beta chain was observed a single time. As originally analysed: The assay estimated nucleated cells by amplifying reference gene primers. Repertoires were generated with immunoSEQ multiplex PCR, while TCRdb's copy carries only in-frame clones and drops some. That table gives V, J and clone size, and the DNA gave D and trimming. The table includes 50,000 to 65,000 clones, 88% detected once. V gave up 4 bases and J gave up 3 bases; unmatched junction bases: 5. Germline CDR1 and CDR2: GTSNPN and SVGIG (reference sequence). The CDR3 extends over 13 amino acids. These data belong to a study of blood T cell repertoires in COVID-19.

The sequenced material came from peripheral blood. The TCR was taken from a man in his fifties or sixties with active COVID-19. This chain links TRBV30 with TRBJ2-7; 8 bases align to TRBD1. CDR3 residues: CAWNRDRNYEQYF. The CDR3 region has the DNA TGTGCCTGGAACCGGGACAGGAACTACGAGCAGTACTTC.